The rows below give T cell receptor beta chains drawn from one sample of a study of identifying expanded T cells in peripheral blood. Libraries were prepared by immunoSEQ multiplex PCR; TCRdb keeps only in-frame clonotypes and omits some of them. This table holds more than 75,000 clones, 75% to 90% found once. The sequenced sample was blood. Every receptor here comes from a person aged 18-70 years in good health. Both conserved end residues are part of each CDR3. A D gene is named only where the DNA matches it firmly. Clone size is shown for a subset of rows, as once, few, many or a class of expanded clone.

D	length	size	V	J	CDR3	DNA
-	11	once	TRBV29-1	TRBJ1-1	CSVVDGREAFF	TGCAGCGTTGTTGACGGACGTGAAGCTTTCTTT
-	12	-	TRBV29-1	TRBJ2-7	CSVSTDSYEQYF	TGCAGCGTTTCAACCGACTCCTACGAGCAGTACTTC
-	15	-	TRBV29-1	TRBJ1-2	CSVDGFRDSNYGYTF	TGCAGCGTTGATGGTTTCCGGGATTCTAACTATGGCTACACCTTC
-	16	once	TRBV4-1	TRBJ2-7	CASSLSGTSSSYEQYF	TGCGCCAGCAGCCTCTCCGGGACTTCAAGCTCCTACGAGCAGTACTTC
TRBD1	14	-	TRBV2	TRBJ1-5	CASTPDRGSQPQHF	TGTGCCAGCACACCGGACAGGGGAAGTCAGCCCCAGCATTTT
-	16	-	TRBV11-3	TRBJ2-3	CASSTSQGRGTDTQYF	TGTGCCAGCAGCACATCCCAGGGGCGGGGGACAGATACGCAGTATTTT
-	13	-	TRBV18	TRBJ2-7	CASSPMGSYEQYF	TGTGCCAGCTCACCCATGGGCAGCTACGAGCAGTACTTC
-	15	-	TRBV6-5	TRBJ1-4	CASSYEGRVGEKLFF	TGTGCCAGCAGTTACGAGGGCAGGGTCGGCGAAAAACTGTTTTTT
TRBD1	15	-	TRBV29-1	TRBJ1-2	CSVPGQGPSNYGYTF	TGCAGCGTCCCGGGACAGGGGCCTTCTAACTATGGCTACACCTTC
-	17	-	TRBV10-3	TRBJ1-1	CAIRPGGGNRKHTEAFF	TGTGCCATCAGACCTGGGGGAGGGAATCGAAAACACACTGAAGCTTTCTTT
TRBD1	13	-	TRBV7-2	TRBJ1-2	CASSRDSNYGYTF	TGTGCCAGCAGCCGGGACAGCAACTATGGCTACACCTTC
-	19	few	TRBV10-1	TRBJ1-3	CASTKTGFIRYSFGNTIYF	TGCGCCAGCACGAAGACAGGTTTTATCCGTTACTCCTTTGGAAACACCATATATTTT
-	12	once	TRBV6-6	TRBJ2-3	CASRLVPDTQYF	TGTGCCAGCAGGCTAGTCCCGGATACGCAGTATTTT
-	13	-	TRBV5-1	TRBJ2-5	CASSLAVQETQYF	TGCGCCAGCAGCTTGGCAGTCCAAGAGACCCAGTACTTC
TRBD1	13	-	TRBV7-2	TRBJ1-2	CASSFLRGRGYTF	TGTGCCAGCAGCTTTTTAAGGGGGCGTGGCTACACCTTC